Shown below are 27 T cell receptor beta chains from a single sample sequenced in a study of blood T cell repertoires in COVID-19. The assay was immunoSEQ multiplex PCR, and TCRdb's table has in-frame clones only and misses some. The sample has roughly 120,000 clones, 84% seen once. The material sequenced was peripheral blood. The source is a woman aged 80 or older with active or convalescent COVID-19.

The rearrangement links TRBV9 to TRBJ1-1; a possible D gene is TRBD1 (6 bases). Trimming took 3 bases from V and 5 from J, leaving 11 bases between them. Germline V lookup: CDR1 SGDLS, CDR2 YYNGEE. This CDR3 is built from 13 residues. The CDR3 sequence: CASSEAGVTEAFF. CDR3 nucleotide sequence: TGTGCCAGCAGCGAGGCAGGGGTGACTGAAGCTTTCTTT. The variable domain in full, with the rest retrieved from reference TRBV9 and TRBJ1-1, is DSGVTQTPKHLITATGQRVTLRCSPRSGDLSVYWYQQSLDQGLQFLIQYYNGEERAKGNILERFSAQQFPDLHSELNLSSLELGDSALYFCASSEAGVTEAFFGQGTRLTVV.

J is TRBJ2-1 and V is TRBV30, with 7 bases lining up with TRBD1. From germline, CDR1 is GTSNPN and CDR2 SVGIG (reference sequence). The V and J ends lost 0 bases and 12 bases, in that order; junction bases with no gene match: 5. There are 12 residues in the CDR3. The CDR3 protein is CAWSVKGAGQFF. DNA of the CDR3: TGTGCCTGGAGTGTAAAGGGGGCAGGGCAGTTCTTC.

The V gene is TRBV7-9, the J gene TRBJ1-2; possible D gene TRBD1, 6 bases. The CDR3 loop spans 12 amino acids. In germline, CDR1 is SEHNR, CDR2 FQNEAQ (reference sequence). V lost 5 bases to trimming and J lost 7 bases, with 11 bases between them. The CDR3 loop is CASSPRGAGYTF. The CDR3 nucleotides are TGTGCCAGCAGCCCCCGGGGGGCTGGCTACACCTTC.

V and J are TRBV9 and TRBJ1-3; D possibly corresponds to TRBD1 (5 bases). The V and J ends lost 4 bases and 1 base respectively, with 9 bases between them. Germline V gives CDR1 SGDLS, CDR2 YYNGEE. This CDR3 comprises 14 residues. In nucleotides, the CDR3 is TGTGCCAGCAGCATCCGACAGTCTGGAAACACCATATATTTT. Protein sequence: CASSIRQSGNTIYF.

There are a few counts of this clone. The gene calls are TRBV5-1 and TRBJ1-6, with D possibly matching TRBD1 (6 bases). Germline-derived CDR1 and CDR2 are SGHRS and YFSETQ. Trimming stripped 3 bases from V and 7 bases from J, with 14 bases between. This CDR3 is built from 15 residues. The CDR3, as DNA: TGCGCCAGCAGCTCGACGGGACAACTAAATTCACCCCTCCACTTT. Translated, it gives CASSSTGQLNSPLHF.

This clone was seen a handful of times. The chain joins TRBV9 to TRBJ2-3; possibly TRBD2 for D (5 bases). In germline, CDR1 is SGDLS, CDR2 YYNGEE. The germline V and J ends were trimmed by 4 bases and 5 bases, with 20 bases remaining between them. The length of the CDR3 is 16 residues. CDR3 region: CASSQRSGAERDTQYF. The DNA for the CDR3 is TGTGCCAGCAGCCAGCGGAGCGGAGCCGAGAGAGATACGCAGTATTTT.

The CDR3 sequence: CSVRLGLAGISGELFF. CDR3 DNA sequence: TGCAGCGTTCGGCTGGGACTAGCGGGAATCAGCGGGGAGCTGTTTTTT. The rearrangement links TRBV29-1 to TRBJ2-2; TRBD2 matches at 13 bases. Germline V gene lookup returns CDR1 SQVTM and CDR2 ANQGSEA. Unmatched junction bases numbered 10, after V lost 5 bases and J lost 7 bases. The CDR3 has 16 residues.

The V and J genes are TRBV18 and TRBJ2-1; weak D call: TRBD2 (5 bases). Trimming took 0 bases from V and 15 from J, leaving 15 bases between them. Germline-derived CDR1 and CDR2 are KGHSH and LQKENI. The CDR3 sequence is 13 residues long. CDR3 nucleotide sequence: TGTGCCAGCTCACCACCGTCTTTGGAGCGGCGGTTCTTC. This translates into CASSPPSLERRFF.

This clone turned up a few times. The chain combines TRBV24-1 with TRBJ2-7; 8 bases line up with TRBD2. The CDR3 is made up of 14 amino acids. The germline V gene encodes CDR1 KGHDR and CDR2 SFDVKD. Trimming at V came to 9 bases and at J to 7 bases, leaving 13 bases not matched to a gene. The CDR3 region is CATAAGGAEQEQYF. The CDR3 DNA follows: TGTGCCACCGCCGCGGGGGGCGCAGAACAAGAGCAGTACTTC.

This clone turned up a few times. The V gene is TRBV27, the J gene TRBJ1-5, with 11 bases aligning to TRBD1. The germline V gene has CDR1 MNHEY and CDR2 SMNVEV (reference sequence). The CDR3 contains 14 residues. The ends lost 4 bases at V and 7 bases at J; junction bases unmatched: 3. CDR3 residues: CASSWTGGRQPQHF. CDR3 sequence (DNA): TGTGCCAGCAGTTGGACAGGGGGCCGACAGCCCCAGCATTTT.

The V call is TRBV5-1, the J call TRBJ2-1; 11 bases agree with TRBD2. The V and J ends lost 0 bases and 7 bases, in that order; junction bases with no gene match: 6. This CDR3 has 16 residues. Looked up from germline, CDR1 is SGHRS and CDR2 is YFSETQ. The CDR3 nucleotides read TGCGCCAGCAGCTTGGAATCGGGACTAGCGGATAATGAGCAGTTCTTC. It yields the protein CASSLESGLADNEQFF.

CDR3 coding DNA: TGTGCCAGCAGCTTAGTGGGCACGAAAGATACGCAGTATTTT. Translated: CASSLVGTKDTQYF. The chain recombines TRBV11-3 with TRBJ2-3; no clear D gene. Trimming stripped 1 base from V and 5 bases from J, with 10 bases between. The CDR3 totals 14 residues. The germline V gene has CDR1 SGHNT and CDR2 YENEEA.

The chain links TRBV10-1 to TRBJ2-3, with 9 bases identical to TRBD2. The CDR3 loop spans 17 amino acids. The germline V gene has CDR1 WNHNN and CDR2 SYGVQD (reference sequence). Trimming removed 7 bases from V and 4 bases from J; junction bases left unmatched: 15. CDR3 loop: CASTSMRREGRPDTQYF. The CDR3 nucleotides read TGCGCCAGCACGTCAATGAGGCGGGAGGGCCGCCCAGATACGCAGTATTTT.

V gene TRBV5-4 combines with J gene TRBJ2-5; D is ambiguous. Trimming left V 4 bases short and J 5 bases short, with 6 bases between. The V gene's germline CDR1 is SGHNT and CDR2 YYREEE (reference sequence). The CDR3 consists of 11 residues. CDR3 residues: CASSRYETQYF. CDR3 nucleotides: TGTGCCAGCAGCCGCTATGAGACCCAGTACTTC.

The V and J genes are TRBV24-1 and TRBJ1-5; tentatively, D is TRBD1 (5 bases). The CDR3 has 17 residues. Germline loops: CDR1 KGHDR, CDR2 SFDVKD. Trimming stripped 6 bases from V and 5 bases from J, with 22 bases between. Written as DNA, the CDR3 is TGTGCCACCAGTACCTCGGGGGAATTTGGGGGGTATCAGCCCCAGCATTTT. Protein product: CATSTSGEFGGYQPQHF.

The V gene is TRBV28, the J gene TRBJ2-5; D perhaps matches TRBD1 (6 bases). Germline values: CDR1 MDHEN, CDR2 SYDVKM. V was trimmed by 3 bases and J by 2 bases, leaving 16 bases between them. This CDR3 region has 16 residues. As DNA, the CDR3 is TGTGCCAGCAGTTTGGGGGTGGCAGGGGTGCAAGAGACCCAGTACTTC. Protein product: CASSLGVAGVQETQYF. Combining the CDR3 with reference TRBV28 and TRBJ2-5 gives the whole variable domain DVKVTQSSRYLVKRTGEKVFLECVQDMDHENMFWYRQDPGLGLRLIYFSYDVKMKEKGDIPEGYSVSREKKERFSLILESASTNQTSMYLCASSLGVAGVQETQYFGPGTRLLVL.

The rearrangement links TRBV5-1 to TRBJ2-1; tentatively, D is TRBD1 (6 bases). CDR1 and CDR2 from the germline V gene are SGHRS and YFSETQ. The CDR3 runs 12 residues. V was pared by 4 bases and J by 15 bases, with 17 bases between. CDR3: CASSLEGGLLFF. CDR3 DNA sequence: TGCGCCAGCAGCCTGGAAGGGGGTCTTCTGTTCTTC.

This chain uses TRBV18 with TRBJ1-1; TRBD1 is a possible D gene (6 bases). Germline CDR1 is KGHSH and CDR2 is LQKENI. The ends were cut back, 6 bases at V and 8 bases at J, with 10 bases in the middle. CDR3 length: 11 amino acids. CDR3 region: CASSITGEAFF. The CDR3 nucleotides read TGTGCCAGCTCGATCACAGGGGAAGCTTTCTTT.

This clone was counted a single time. The V and J genes are TRBV6-5 and TRBJ1-5; D possibly corresponds to TRBD1 (5 bases). Per the germline V gene, CDR1 is MNHEY and CDR2 is SVGAGI. V lost 5 bases to trimming and J lost 4 bases, with 9 bases between them. The CDR3 has 13 amino acids. The CDR3 spells CASSQDTNQPQHF. In nucleotides, the CDR3 is TGTGCCAGCAGTCAGGACACAAATCAGCCCCAGCATTTT.

The J gene is TRBJ1-5, the V gene TRBV6-6; 8 nucleotides line up with TRBD1. Germline CDR1 reads MNHNY; CDR2 reads SVGAGI (reference sequence). The CDR3 extends over 17 amino acids. The ends lost 5 bases at V and 5 bases at J; junction bases unmatched: 14. The CDR3 loop is CASSPTYPGTGYQPQHF. The CDR3, as DNA: TGTGCCAGCAGTCCCACCTACCCCGGGACAGGCTATCAGCCCCAGCATTTT.

This clone was seen a few times. This chain joins TRBV5-1 and TRBJ2-1; D possibly corresponds to TRBD2 (5 bases). Germline V gives CDR1 SGHRS, CDR2 YFSETQ. V shed 0 bases and J shed 8 bases, with 15 bases lying between them. CDR3 length equals 15 residues. The CDR3: CASSLGFGGADEQFF. The CDR3 DNA reads TGCGCCAGCAGCTTGGGATTCGGAGGCGCGGATGAGCAGTTCTTC. Drawing the rest from reference TRBV5-1 and TRBJ2-1, the complete variable domain is KAGVTQTPRYLIKTRGQQVTLSCSPISGHRSVSWYQQTPGQGLQFLFEYFSETQRNKGNFPGRFSGRQFSNSRSEMNVSTLELGDSALYLCASSLGFGGADEQFFGPGTRLTVL.

This clone was picked up a small number of times. A read error is possible here, since a much larger clone lies one base away. The rearrangement joins TRBV7-2 to TRBJ2-7; TRBD1 might be the D (7 bases). Per the germline V gene, CDR1 is SGHTA and CDR2 is FQGNSA. V lost 5 bases, J lost 3 bases, and 11 bases lay in between. The CDR3 loop spans 13 amino acids. The CDR3 DNA reads TGTGCCAGCAGCCGGGGGACAGTCTACGAGCAGTACTTC. This gives the protein CASSRGTVYEQYF.

This chain connects TRBV27 to TRBJ2-5; tentatively, D is TRBD1 (5 bases). CDR3 length: 13 amino acids. With 5 bases removed from V and 5 bases from J, the gap between germline ends came to 12 bases. The germline V gene has CDR1 MNHEY and CDR2 SMNVEV (reference sequence). CDR3 region: CASSGAVRETQYF. The CDR3 DNA follows: TGTGCCAGCAGTGGGGCAGTACGCGAGACCCAGTACTTC.

This rearrangement joins TRBV5-1 to TRBJ2-7, with a weak D call TRBD2 (5 bases). Trimming stripped 0 bases from V and 4 bases from J, with 11 bases between. The germline V gene has CDR1 SGHRS and CDR2 YFSETQ. The CDR3 extends over 14 amino acids. CDR3 coding DNA: TGCGCCAGCAGCTTGGTGGGAGCCAAGTACGAGCAGTACTTC. Translation gives CASSLVGAKYEQYF.

The CDR3 region is CASAMGRTNEKLFF. The CDR3 DNA is TGTGCCAGCGCTATGGGGAGAACTAATGAAAAACTGTTTTTT. The chain couples TRBV2 to TRBJ1-4, with D unclear. Germline CDR1 is SNHLY and CDR2 is FYNNEI. The CDR3 runs to 14 residues. Trimming pared 8 bases from V and 1 base from J, leaving 11 bases between.

The rearrangement joins TRBV24-1 to TRBJ1-2; tentative D call: TRBD1 (6 bases). The CDR3 spans 13 residues. V was pared by 2 bases and J by 8 bases, with 11 bases between. Germline-derived CDR1 and CDR2 are KGHDR and SFDVKD. The CDR3 loop reads CATSDYRAGGYTF. CDR3 in DNA: TGTGCCACCAGTGATTACAGGGCAGGCGGCTACACCTTC.

The V gene is TRBV6-5, the J gene TRBJ2-5; D is uncertain. Germline CDR1 reads MNHEY; CDR2 reads SVGAGI. V lost 6 bases and J 2 bases, leaving 7 bases between the germline ends. CDR3 length equals 12 residues. CDR3 residues: CASRAGQETQYF. CDR3 in DNA: TGTGCCAGCAGGGCAGGACAAGAGACCCAGTACTTC.